This T cell receptor beta chain was found in a study of T cells after yellow fever vaccination. Study-wide results and limits: Post-booster repertoires contained most primary-vaccination clones again (96% CD4, over 70% CD8). A secondary response was less intense yet reached its peak sooner, at day 5 versus 15. One caveat is that FACS-sorted repertoires could contain abundant clonotypes contaminating from the bulk population.

Production of TCR cDNA was by 5'RACE template switching, which also added a universal primer site and UMIs. TCRdb re-called the 5' RACE reads through MiXCR, storing one row per CDR3 protein. Of a few hundred thousand distinct CDR3 sequences detected, roughly 8.7% appear once; the ten largest clones hold approximately 18%. This clonotype was observed at least ten times. Its matching antigen is unknown. With 3 bases removed from V and 1 base from J, the gap between germline ends came to 8 bases. The CDR3 has 14 amino acids. This sequence was found in a man between 18 and 29 years old who received the YFV17D yellow fever vaccine. The source was PBMCs, collected on the day of the first yellow fever vaccination. The rearrangement links TRBV12-3 or TRBV12-4 to TRBJ2-3; possibly TRBD1 for D (5 bases). The CDR3 here is CASSLLQGTDTQYF. CDR3 bases: TGTGCCAGCAGTTTGTTACAGGGCACAGATACGCAGTATTTT.